This entry is about one T cell receptor (beta chain). The data belong to a study of response to subunit inactivated influenza vaccine. V lost 5 bases and J lost 2, with 16 bases in between. This CDR3 region has 16 residues. In germline, CDR1 is MDHEN, CDR2 SYDVKM. TCRdb redid the calling of the RT-PCR reads with MiXCR, one entry per CDR3 protein. The sample records around 520,000 distinct CDR3 sequences, 25% being singletons. The source was CD4+ T cells sorted from PBMCs, collected around 5 days after vaccination. The genes are TRBV28 and TRBJ2-4; D might be TRBD2 (6 bases). The sequence was obtained from a man in his forties or fifties who received an inactivated influenza vaccine. The CDR3 DNA reads TGTGCCAGCAGTCACCTCTTGCGGGACTCCAAAAACATTCAGTACTTC. It translates to CASSHLLRDSKNIQYF.